This paragraph covers one TCR beta chain sequence. What it binds is not known. The CDR3 has 15 residues. The ends were cut back, 0 bases at V and 2 bases at J, with 14 bases in the middle. Germline CDR1 GTSNPN, CDR2 SVGIG (reference sequence). The data derive from a study of T cells in localized non-small cell lung cancer. General observations from the study: Uninvolved neighboring lung showed the greatest T cell clonality, exceeding tumor. In adjacent lung appeared a median around 56 of the top 100 tumor clones. Greater T cell density in blood accompanied longer overall survival. Only one tumor region was sequenced, so heterogeneity remains possible.

Using immunoSEQ multiplex PCR, the repertoire was profiled, and TCRdb retains in-frame clones only, with some absent. This sample has about 82,000 clones; about three quarters occur once, and the top ten carry 15% to 20%. Sequenced here: PBMCs, sampled before any cancer treatment. V is TRBV30 and J is TRBJ2-7, with D possibly matching TRBD2 (5 bases). The TCR comes from a man between 35 and 75 years old with stage II squamous cell lung carcinoma. The CDR3, as DNA: TGTGCCTGGAGTGTACGGAGGAAAACAGCCTACGAGCAGTACTTC. It is translated as CAWSVRRKTAYEQYF.